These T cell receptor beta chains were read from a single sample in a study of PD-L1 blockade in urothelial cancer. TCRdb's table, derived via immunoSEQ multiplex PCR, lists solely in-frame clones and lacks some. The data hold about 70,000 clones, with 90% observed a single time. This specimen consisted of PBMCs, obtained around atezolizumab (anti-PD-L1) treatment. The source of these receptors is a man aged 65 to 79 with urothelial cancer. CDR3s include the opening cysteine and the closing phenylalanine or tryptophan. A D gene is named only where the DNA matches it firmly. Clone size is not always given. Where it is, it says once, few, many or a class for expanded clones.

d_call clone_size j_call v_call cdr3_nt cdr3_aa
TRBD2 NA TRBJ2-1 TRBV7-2 TGTGCCAGCAGCTCTTTTAGCGGGGCGAACAATGAGCAGTTCTTC CASSSFSGANNEQFF
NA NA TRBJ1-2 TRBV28 TGTGCCAGCAGTCCTACAGGTGCTAACTATGGCTACACCTTC CASSPTGANYGYTF
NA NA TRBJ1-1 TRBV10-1 TGCGCCAGCTCAGGACAGCACACTGAAGCTTTCTTT CASSGQHTEAFF
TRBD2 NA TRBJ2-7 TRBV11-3 TGTGCCAGCACCTGGACTAGCGGAAAAACGGGGCTTTACGAGCAGTACTTC CASTWTSGKTGLYEQYF
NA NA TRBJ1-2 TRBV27 TGTGCCAGCAGTATAGGACAGTGGATCACGGGAGGCTACACCTTC CASSIGQWITGGYTF
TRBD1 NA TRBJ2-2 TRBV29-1 TGCAGCGTCCGGACAGGATCGAACACCGGGGAGCTGTTTTTT CSVRTGSNTGELFF
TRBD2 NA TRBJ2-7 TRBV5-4 TGTGCCAGCAGCAAGGGAGGGGATCTCCACGAGCAGTACTTC CASSKGGDLHEQYF
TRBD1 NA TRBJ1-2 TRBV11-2 TGTGCCAGCAGCCTCGCTCAGGGGGCCTATGGCTACACCTTC CASSLAQGAYGYTF
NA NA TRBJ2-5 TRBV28 TGTGCCAGCAGTTCGAACTTACTCAGAGGGGAGACCCAGTACTTC CASSSNLLRGETQYF
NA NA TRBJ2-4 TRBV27 TGTGCCAGCAGTTTATGGGGGGAGCCCCCCAAAAACATTCAGTACTTC CASSLWGEPPKNIQYF
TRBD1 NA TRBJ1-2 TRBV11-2 TGTGCCAGCAACTCCGGGACAGGGGTCTATGGCTACACCTTC CASNSGTGVYGYTF
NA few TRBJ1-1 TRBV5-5 TGTGCCAGCAGCATGACAGGAATGAACACTGAAGCTTTCTTT CASSMTGMNTEAFF
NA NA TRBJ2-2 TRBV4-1 TGCGCCAGCAGCCAAACAGGGTTCTGGGAGCTGTTTTTT CASSQTGFWELFF
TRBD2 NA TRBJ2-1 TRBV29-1 TGCAGCGTGGGGACTAGCGGGAGTTACAATGAGCAGTTCTTC CSVGTSGSYNEQFF
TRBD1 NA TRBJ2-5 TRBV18 TGTGCCAGCTCACCACGGCAGGGGGCAACAGAGACCCAGTACTTC CASSPRQGATETQYF
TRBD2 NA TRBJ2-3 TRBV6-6 TGTGCCAGCAGGAGGGGACTAGCGGGATTAGATACGCAGTATTTT CASRRGLAGLDTQYF
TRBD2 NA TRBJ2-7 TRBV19 TGTGCCAGTAGTATTCGAATTCGCGCTAGCGGGAGTACGGGCGGCCACGAGCAGTACTTC CASSIRIRASGSTGGHEQYF
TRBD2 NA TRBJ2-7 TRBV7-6 TGTGCCAGCAGCTTAGAGCGGGGGACCGAGCAGTACTTC CASSLERGTEQYF
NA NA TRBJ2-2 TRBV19 TGTGCCAGTAACAGGGAAAGGTACACCGGGGAGCTGTTTTTT CASNRERYTGELFF
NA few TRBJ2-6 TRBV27 TGTGCCAGCAGTTTCAGGGCTGGGGCCAACGTCCTGACTTTC CASSFRAGANVLTF
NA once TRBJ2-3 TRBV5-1 TGCGCCAGCAGCTCAGGGACTGCCTGGAGGTCAGATACGCAGTATTTT CASSSGTAWRSDTQYF
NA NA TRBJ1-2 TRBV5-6 TGTGCCAGCAGCTTGGGGGCAGGCGGGGACTATGGCTACACCTTC CASSLGAGGDYGYTF
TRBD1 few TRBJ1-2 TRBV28 TGTGCCAGCAGTAACACAGGGGTGAGTTATGGCTACACCTTC CASSNTGVSYGYTF
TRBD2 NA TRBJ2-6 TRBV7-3 TGTGCCAGCAGCTTAAGGTCGGGGGAGGGCGTGACTGGGGCCAACGTCCTGACTTTC CASSLRSGEGVTGANVLTF
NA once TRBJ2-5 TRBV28 TGTGCCAGCCAATCTAGCTTAGAGACCCAGTACTTC CASQSSLETQYF
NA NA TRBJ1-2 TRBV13 TGTGCCAGCAGCTTGGGCCGAAACGTTAACTATGGCTACACCTTC CASSLGRNVNYGYTF
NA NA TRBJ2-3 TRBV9 TGTGCCAGCAGCGCCGGGGTTGAGGCAGATACGCAGTATTTT CASSAGVEADTQYF
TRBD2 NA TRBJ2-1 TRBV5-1 TGCGCCAGCAGCTTACTCCCTAGCGGGAGGGTTTACAATGAGCAGTTCTTC CASSLLPSGRVYNEQFF
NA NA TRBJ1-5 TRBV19 TGTGCCAGTAGAGATCAGGGAGGGCCCAGCAATCAGCCCCAGCATTTT CASRDQGGPSNQPQHF
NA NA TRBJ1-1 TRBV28 TGTGCCAGCAGGCAAGCGGGTAGCACTGAAGCTTTCTTT CASRQAGSTEAFF
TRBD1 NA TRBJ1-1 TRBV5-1 TGCGCCAGCAGCCGACGGACAGGGGGCACTGAAGCTTTCTTT CASSRRTGGTEAFF
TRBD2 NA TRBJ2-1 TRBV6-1 TGTGCCAGCAGTGTAGCGGGAACTAGGTCTGTCAATGAGCAGTTCTTC CASSVAGTRSVNEQFF
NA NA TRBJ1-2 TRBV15 TGTGCCACCAGCAGAGATCTTCCGTATGGCTACACCTTC CATSRDLPYGYTF
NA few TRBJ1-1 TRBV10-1 TGCGCCAGCAGTTTATTCAGGGAAGCAAGGAACACTGAAGCTTTCTTT CASSLFREARNTEAFF
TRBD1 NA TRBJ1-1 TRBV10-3 TGTGCCATCAGTGATAGGGACAGACAGTACACTGAAGCTTTCTTT CAISDRDRQYTEAFF
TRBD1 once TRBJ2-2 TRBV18 TGTGCCAGCTCCCCGGGACAGTCGGACACCGGGGAGCTGTTTTTT CASSPGQSDTGELFF
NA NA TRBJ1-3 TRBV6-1 TGTGCCAGCGGGGCAGACCCTGGAAACACCATATATTTT CASGADPGNTIYF
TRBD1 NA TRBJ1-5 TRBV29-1 TGCAGCGTCAGCGAGACAGGGCGGCCCCAGCATTTT CSVSETGRPQHF
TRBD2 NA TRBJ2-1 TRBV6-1 TGTGCCAGCAGTTGGGAGCGGGACCTCACCAATGAGCAGTTCTTC CASSWERDLTNEQFF
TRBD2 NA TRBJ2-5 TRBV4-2 TGTGCCAGCAGCCATGTGAAACCCGGGACTAGCGGGAGGGAAGGGACCCAGTACTTC CASSHVKPGTSGREGTQYF
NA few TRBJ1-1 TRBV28 TGTGCCAGCATAGGACAGCCGTACCCTGAAGCTTTCTTT CASIGQPYPEAFF
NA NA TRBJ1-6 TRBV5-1 TGCGCCAGCAGCCGTACAGGGCCCTATAATTCACCCCTCCACTTT CASSRTGPYNSPLHF
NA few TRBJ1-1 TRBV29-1 TGCAGCGTTTTCCAGGGTTCCACTGAAGCTTTCTTT CSVFQGSTEAFF
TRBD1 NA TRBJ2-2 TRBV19 TGTGCCACATCGGGACAGGGGGTAACCGGGGAGCTGTTTTTT CATSGQGVTGELFF
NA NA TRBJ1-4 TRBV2 TGTGCCAGCAGTGAAGATCAGACAACTAATGAAAAACTGTTTTTT CASSEDQTTNEKLFF
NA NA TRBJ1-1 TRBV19 TGTGCCAGTAGGGTATCAGAGGGGAGGGGCACTGAAGCTTTCTTT CASRVSEGRGTEAFF
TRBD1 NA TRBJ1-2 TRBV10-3 TGTGCCATCGGGGACAGGGGTAACTATGGCTACACCTTC CAIGDRGNYGYTF
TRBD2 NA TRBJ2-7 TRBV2 TGTGTCAGCAAACCCCCCGGGACTAGCGACGAGCAGTACTTC CVSKPPGTSDEQYF
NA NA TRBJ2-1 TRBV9 TGTGCCAGCAGCGGTCGACAGAATGAGCAGTTCTTC CASSGRQNEQFF
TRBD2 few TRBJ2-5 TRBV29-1 TGCAGCGCCGCCGGACTAGCGGGGCAAGAGACCCAGTACTTC CSAAGLAGQETQYF